This TCR beta chain was captured in a study of CD8+ T cells in alopecia areata. Isolated RNA was reverse transcribed into cDNA used as the sequencing template. TCRdb's table, derived via immunoSEQ multiplex PCR, lists solely in-frame clones and lacks some. The table has 150,000 to 200,000 clones, about two thirds seen once. V lost 0 bases to trimming and J lost 1 base, with 10 bases between them. CDR1 and CDR2 (germline): GTSNPN, SVGIG (reference sequence). This CDR3 has 14 residues. Treatment indicated: oral pan-JAK inhibitor, 5-10 mg twice daily. This TCR came from a human donor with alopecia areata. V is TRBV30 and J is TRBJ2-7, with D tentatively TRBD1 (5 bases). The source was CD4+ T cells sorted from blood, collected at week 4, from a patient treated with tofacitinib. CDR3 amino acids: CAWSVPAGSYEQYF. The CDR3 nucleotides are TGTGCCTGGAGTGTACCGGCAGGGTCCTACGAGCAGTACTTC.